This TCR beta chain derives from a study of blood T cell repertoires in COVID-19. The CDR3 has 15 residues. V lost 6 bases to trimming and J lost 7 bases; unmatched junction nucleotides: 12. Per germline, CDR1 SEHNR and CDR2 FQNEAQ (reference sequence). Clones were sequenced by immunoSEQ multiplex PCR, and TCRdb holds only the in-frame ones, with some missing. Of roughly 250,000 clones listed, around 86% were seen once; the top ten hold approximately 2%. V usage is TRBV7-9 and J usage is TRBJ1-2; 9 nucleotides agree with TRBD1. This clonotype was obtained from a woman between 45 and 60 years old who had recovered from COVID-19. Sequencing was carried out using PBMCs or T cells enriched from blood (not recorded which). In DNA form, the CDR3 reads TGTGCCAGCAGTAAATCACAGGGGGCTGTGGCTGGCTACACCTTC. The encoded protein is CASSKSQGAVAGYTF.